These 30 T cell receptor beta chains came from one sample sequenced in a study of CD8 T cells in ankylosing spondylitis. TCRdb re-analysed the 5' RACE reads in MiXCR, keeping a single row per CDR3 protein. The sample lists 100,000 to 150,000 distinct CDR3 sequences, about 13% occurring once. Specimen: blood, either unsorted or a sorted T cell fraction (not recorded which). Every receptor here comes from a female donor with ankylosing spondylitis or in good health (not recorded which).

Concerning this clonotype: Germline and junction disagree at one end, which may indicate a read error. V gene TRBV6-1 combines with J gene TRBJ2-3; D possibly corresponds to TRBD1 (6 bases). Per the germline V gene, CDR1 is MNHNS and CDR2 is SASEGT. The CDR3 length is 15 residues. CDR3 sequence: CASSEWDTLTDMQYF. The CDR3 bases are TGTGCCAGCAGTGAATGGGACACCCTCACAGATATGCAGTATTTT.

This chain connects TRBV19 to TRBJ2-2; 9 bases fit TRBD2. This CDR3 spans 16 amino acids. Losses at the gene ends were 5 bases for V and 0 bases for J; bases not matched to a gene: 4. Germline CDR1 reads LNHDA; CDR2 reads SQIVND (reference sequence). The CDR3 nucleotides read TGTGCCAGTAGTCTTAGCGGGAGCACGAACACCGGGGAGCTGTTTTTT. This translates into CASSLSGSTNTGELFF.

This chain uses TRBV12-3 or TRBV12-4 with TRBJ2-7, with 7 nucleotides matching TRBD2. Unmatched junction bases numbered 5, after V lost 6 bases and J lost 0 bases. CDR3 length equals 14 residues. CDR3 nucleotides: TGTGCCAGCAGCTACACTAGCGCCTCCTACGAGCAGTACTTC. Its translation is CASSYTSASYEQYF.

The CDR3 DNA reads as TGTGCCAGCAGCTTGCAAGGGACAGCTCGGGGGCCCCAGCATTTT. The encoded protein is CASSLQGTARGPQHF. The gene calls are TRBV7-6 and TRBJ1-5; 7 nucleotides agree with TRBD1. This CDR3 has 15 amino acids. Germline-derived CDR1 and CDR2 are SGHVS and FNYEAQ. V lost 3 bases and J lost 9; bases outside the gene matches: 11.

In its sample, this clonotype was seen many times. The rearrangement uses TRBV20-1 and TRBJ2-7; 13 bases are shared with TRBD2. This CDR3 is 16 amino acids long. Germline V lookup: CDR1 DFQATT, CDR2 SNEGSKA (reference sequence). The ends lost 4 bases at V and 5 bases at J; junction bases unmatched: 11. CDR3 sequence: CSANSRTSGSINEQYF. CDR3 in DNA: TGCAGTGCTAACTCCCGGACTAGCGGGAGTATCAACGAGCAGTACTTC.

This clonotype occurred a few times. An end of the junction differs from the germline gene, which may be a read error. The chain is built from TRBV7-7 and TRBJ1-1; D remains ambiguous. The germline CDR1 and CDR2 sequences are SSHAT and FNYEAQ (reference sequence). The CDR3 is 8 amino acids. CDR3 DNA: TGTGCTAGCAGCAAACACCTTTTC. Its translation: CASSKHLF.

This clonotype was detected only a few times. This chain uses TRBV20-1 with TRBJ2-1; D ambiguous. Germline V gene data show CDR1 as DFQATT and CDR2 as SNEGSKA (reference sequence). Trimming took 3 bases from V and 4 from J, leaving 10 bases between them. This CDR3 is built from 13 residues. CDR3 region: CSARSFAYNEQFF. CDR3 nucleotides: TGCAGTGCTAGGTCCTTTGCATACAATGAGCAGTTCTTC.

In this sample, this clonotype turned up a few times. The chain recombines TRBV2 with TRBJ2-7; D might be TRBD2 (6 bases). The length of the CDR3 is 12 residues. The germline V and J ends were trimmed by 11 bases and 1 base, with 12 bases remaining between them. Germline V gives CDR1 SNHLY, CDR2 FYNNEI. The CDR3 DNA reads TGTGCCGCCCGGGGGTCGTCCTACGAGCAGTACTTC. Its protein product is CAARGSSYEQYF.

Only a few counts were recorded for this clonotype. The rearrangement joins TRBV7-3 to TRBJ2-7; 8 nucleotides match TRBD1. CDR3 length: 14 residues. Germline values: CDR1 SGHTA, CDR2 FQGTGA. V lost 4 bases and J lost 2; bases outside the gene matches: 4. This chain's CDR3 is CASSSTGGTYEQYF. The CDR3 DNA reads TGTGCCAGCAGCTCCACAGGGGGAACCTACGAGCAGTACTTC. The whole variable domain, remainder taken from reference TRBV7-3 and TRBJ2-7, is GAGVSQTPSNKVTEKGKYVELRCDPISGHTALYWYRQSLGQGPEFLIYFQGTGAADDSGLPNDRFFAVRPEGSVSTLKIQRTERGDSAVYLCASSSTGGTYEQYFGPGTRLTVT.

Concerning this clonotype itself: This may be a read error: a much more frequent sequence differs by one nucleotide. This chain links TRBV4-2 with TRBJ2-2, with TRBD1 identical over 7 bases. The CDR3 is 16 residues long. In germline, CDR1 is LGHNA, CDR2 YNFKEQ. The CDR3 is CANSRDPGQTTGELFF. Here the CDR3 DNA reads TGTGCCAACAGCCGAGATCCGGGACAGACCACCGGGGAGCTGTTTTTT.

This clonotype came up many times. The J gene is TRBJ2-3, the V gene TRBV4-2, with D perhaps given as TRBD1 or TRBD2 (5 bases each). The CDR3 is made up of 15 amino acids. In germline, CDR1 is LGHNA, CDR2 YNFKEQ. Trimming stripped 1 base from V and 3 bases from J, with 11 bases between. The CDR3 nucleotides are TGTGCCAGCAGCCAAGGCGAAGGGGAGACAGATACGCAGTATTTT. Encoded protein: CASSQGEGETDTQYF.

The CDR3 DNA reads TGTGCCAGCAGCCCGGCTACTAGCGGGGGGGCAGGCAATGAGCAGTTCTTC. Translating it yields CASSPATSGGAGNEQFF. This chain uses TRBV7-3 with TRBJ2-1, with 13 bases aligning to TRBD2. Germline-derived CDR1 and CDR2 are SGHTA and FQGTGA. The CDR3 has 17 residues. The V gene end was trimmed by 5 bases and the J gene end by 6 bases; junction bases not matched to a gene: 10.

The genes are TRBV7-8 and TRBJ2-3, with D tentatively TRBD2 (5 bases). This CDR3 region has 15 residues. In germline, CDR1 is SGHVS, CDR2 FQNEAQ. Trimming took off 1 base at V and 6 bases at J, with 14 bases between the two ends. The CDR3 sequence is CASSLVPDSGDTQYF. CDR3 DNA: TGTGCCAGCAGCTTAGTTCCGGACTCGGGGGATACGCAGTATTTT.

The gene calls are TRBV18 and TRBJ1-4, with D possibly matching TRBD1 (6 bases). CDR1 and CDR2 from the germline V gene are KGHSH and LQKENI. V shed 8 bases and J shed 13 bases, with 14 bases lying between them. This CDR3 is 11 amino acids long. CDR3 region: CASGPGESLFF. The DNA for the CDR3 is TGTGCCAGCGGCCCAGGGGAATCACTGTTTTTT.

The V and J genes are TRBV4-1 and TRBJ2-7; no clear D. CDR1 and CDR2 (germline): MGHRA, YSYEKL. V was cut by 1 base and J by 6 bases, with 16 bases left in between. This CDR3 is built from 15 residues. The CDR3 DNA reads TGCGCCAGCAGCCAAGCCCAGTTTATAGCCGCCGAGCAGTACTTC. Its protein is CASSQAQFIAAEQYF.

The rearrangement joins TRBV24-1 to TRBJ1-5, with unresolved D. CDR1 KGHDR and CDR2 SFDVKD come from the germline V gene. V was pared by 12 bases and J by 5 bases, with 19 bases between. The CDR3 has 14 residues. Here the CDR3 reads CAPPREAEDQPQHF. The DNA of the CDR3 is TGTGCCCCCCCACGGGAGGCCGAGGATCAGCCCCAGCATTTT.

The V gene is TRBV19, the J gene TRBJ2-4; the match to TRBD1 covers 7 bases. CDR1 LNHDA and CDR2 SQIVND come from the germline V gene (reference sequence). Losses at the gene ends were 6 bases for V and 0 bases for J; bases not matched to a gene: 5. The CDR3 has 15 residues. The CDR3 sequence: CASSIDRVAKNIQYF. DNA of the CDR3: TGTGCCAGTAGCATCGACAGGGTAGCCAAAAACATTCAGTACTTC.

The chain has TRBV25-1 and TRBJ2-1, with 7 bases fitting TRBD2. Germline CDR1 and CDR2: MGHDK and SYGVNS. J gave up 4 bases and V 10 bases, and 10 bases lay outside the gene matches. CDR3 length: 14 residues. CDR3 protein: CATSREGLYNEQFF. DNA of the CDR3: TGTGCCACCTCAAGGGAGGGCCTTTACAATGAGCAGTTCTTC. Full variable domain (remainder filled in from reference TRBV25-1 and TRBJ2-1): EADIYQTPRYLVIGTGKKITLECSQTMGHDKMYWYQQDPGMELHLIHYSYGVNSTEKGDLSSESTVSRIRTEHFPLTLESARPSHTSQYLCATSREGLYNEQFFGPGTRLTVL.

V gene TRBV5-1 combines with J gene TRBJ2-2; 10 positions match TRBD2. This CDR3 has 16 residues. Unmatched junction bases numbered 6, after V lost 0 bases and J lost 7 bases. CDR1 is SGHRS, CDR2 YFSETQ, per germline. Here the CDR3 DNA reads TGCGCCAGCAGCTTGGAAGCGGGGGGGCCCATCGGGGAGCTGTTTTTT. Translated, it gives CASSLEAGGPIGELFF.

This chain connects TRBV7-2 to TRBJ2-5; 12 bases are shared with TRBD2. This CDR3 has 16 amino acids. Trimming cost V 3 bases and J 5 bases; bases outside gene matches: 7. Germline V gene lookup returns CDR1 SGHTA and CDR2 FQGNSA. The CDR3 bases are TGTGCCAGCAGCTTGACTAGCGGGGGCCCGTGGGAGACCCAGTACTTC. It encodes CASSLTSGGPWETQYF.

This chain links TRBV20-1 with TRBJ1-1; D not certain. The CDR3 has 12 residues. The V end lost 3 bases, the J end lost 2 bases, and 7 bases lay between the germline ends. Per the germline V gene, CDR1 is DFQATT and CDR2 is SNEGSKA (reference sequence). CDR3 sequence (DNA): TGCAGTGCTAGGGATACCAACACTGAAGCTTTCTTT. It specifies CSARDTNTEAFF.

V is TRBV12-3 or TRBV12-4 and J is TRBJ2-1; TRBD1 matches 9 bases. The CDR3 has 14 amino acids. The junction had 7 bases not matched to a gene; V was cut back by 6 bases and J by 7 bases. The CDR3 sequence: CASSPTDRGNEQFF. The CDR3 region has the DNA TGTGCCAGCAGCCCCACGGACAGGGGAAATGAGCAGTTCTTC.

This clonotype was observed a single time. A junction end diverges from the germline sequence, so it may reflect a read error. This rearrangement joins TRBV18 to TRBJ2-6; tentatively, D is TRBD1 (5 bases). The CDR3 has 16 residues. Germline assignment: CDR1 KGHSH and CDR2 LQKENI. CDR3 in DNA: TGTGCCAGCTCCCTCACAACAAGCTCTGGGGCCAACGGCCTGACTTTC. It encodes CASSLTTSSGANGLTF.

As for this clonotype: One junction end does not reproduce the germline sequence, and a read error may be involved. CDR3 protein: CASSYLGNSSEQYF. In DNA form, the CDR3 reads TGTGCCAGCAGTTACTTGGGGAACTCCTCCGAGCAGTACTTC. The chain joins TRBV6-2 or TRBV6-3 to TRBJ2-7; D not certain. CDR3 length equals 14 residues. Looked up from germline, CDR1 is MNHEY and CDR2 is SVGEGT.

This clonotype came up a few times. This chain links TRBV19 with TRBJ2-1, with 14 bases fitting TRBD2. The germline V gene encodes CDR1 LNHDA and CDR2 SQIVND (reference sequence). The CDR3 consists of 18 residues. Trimming took 5 bases from V and 2 from J; bases not matched to a gene: 8. CDR3 nucleotides: TGTGCCAGTAGTCCGGGACTAGCGGGAGATGGGGCCTACAATGAGCAGTTCTTC. Translated, it gives CASSPGLAGDGAYNEQFF.

Ten or more counts support this clonotype. The chain carries TRBV6-6 and TRBJ1-1; D gene uncertain. Germline V lookup: CDR1 MNHNY, CDR2 SVGAGI (reference sequence). CDR3 length: 12 residues. Trimming shortened V by 1 base and J by 0 bases, and 0 bases separated the two germline ends. The CDR3 sequence: CASSYLNTEAFF. CDR3 nucleotide sequence: TGTGCCAGCAGTTACTTGAACACTGAAGCTTTCTTT.

This clonotype turned up a few times. The genes are TRBV10-3 and TRBJ1-3; D perhaps matches TRBD1 (5 bases). The CDR3 has 15 amino acids. Germline V lookup: CDR1 ENHRY, CDR2 SYGVKD. The V gene lost 4 bases and the J gene lost 3 bases, with 13 bases spanning the gap. The CDR3 here is CAISGSGTNGNTIYF. The CDR3 DNA is TGTGCCATCAGTGGGTCAGGGACTAATGGAAACACCATATATTTT.

This clonotype was seen at least ten times. The V call is TRBV7-2, the J call TRBJ2-3, with 11 positions matching TRBD2. The CDR3 covers 17 residues. CDR1 is SGHTA, CDR2 FQGNSA, per germline. With V trimmed by 0 bases and J by 4 bases, 6 bases remained unmatched. The CDR3: CASSLAILAGVADTQYF. Written as DNA, the CDR3 is TGTGCCAGCAGCTTAGCTATACTAGCGGGAGTCGCAGATACGCAGTATTTT.

This chain joins TRBV11-3 and TRBJ1-2, with D perhaps TRBD1 (5 bases). This CDR3 is built from 13 residues. The germline gives CDR1 SGHNT, CDR2 YENEEA. Between the trimmed V and J ends, which lost 7 bases and 3 bases, there was a span of 12 bases. This CDR3 reads CASTPGPYYGYTF. DNA of the CDR3: TGTGCCAGCACCCCGGGGCCTTACTATGGCTACACCTTC.

This clonotype was found many times. Mismatch with germline at one junction end may stem from a read error. The CDR3 loop reads CATSDPGSSGASHNEQFF. CDR3 coding DNA: TGTGCCACCAGTGACCCTGGGTCTAGCGGGGCCTCCCACAATGAGCAGTTCTTC. J is TRBJ2-1 and V is TRBV24-1; 9 nucleotides agree with TRBD2. Germline V gene sequence: CDR1 KGHDR, CDR2 SFDVKD. This CDR3 contains 18 residues.